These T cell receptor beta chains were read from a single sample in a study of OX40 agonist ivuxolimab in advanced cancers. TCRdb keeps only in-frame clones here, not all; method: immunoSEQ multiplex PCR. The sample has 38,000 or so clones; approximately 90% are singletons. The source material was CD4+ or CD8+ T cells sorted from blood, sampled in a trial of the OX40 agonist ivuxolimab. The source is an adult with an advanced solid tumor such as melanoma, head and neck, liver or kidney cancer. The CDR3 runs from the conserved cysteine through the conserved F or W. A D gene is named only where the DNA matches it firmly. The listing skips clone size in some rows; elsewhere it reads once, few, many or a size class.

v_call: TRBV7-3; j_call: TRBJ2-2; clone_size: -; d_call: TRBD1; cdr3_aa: CASSQGKQGATGELFF; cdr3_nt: TGTGCCAGCAGCCAAGGGAAACAGGGGGCGACCGGGGAGCTGTTTTTT
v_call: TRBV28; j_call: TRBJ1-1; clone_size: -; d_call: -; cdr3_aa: CASRPGYRNTEAFF; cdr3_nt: TGTGCCAGCAGACCGGGGTACAGAAACACTGAAGCTTTCTTT
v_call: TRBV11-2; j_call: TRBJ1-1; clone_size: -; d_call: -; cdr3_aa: CASSPDSNTEAFF; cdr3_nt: TGTGCCAGCAGCCCAGACTCGAACACTGAAGCTTTCTTT
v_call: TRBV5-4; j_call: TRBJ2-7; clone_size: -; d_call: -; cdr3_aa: CASSPKDRTEQYF; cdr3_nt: TGTGCCAGCAGCCCAAAGGACAGAACCGAGCAGTACTTC
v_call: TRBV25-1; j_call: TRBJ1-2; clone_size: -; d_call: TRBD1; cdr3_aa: CASSGDRAYGYTF; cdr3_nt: TGTGCCAGCAGTGGGGACAGGGCCTATGGCTACACCTTC
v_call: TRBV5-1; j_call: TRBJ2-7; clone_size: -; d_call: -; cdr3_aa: CASSLRTAYEQYF; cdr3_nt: TGCGCCAGCAGCTTGCGGACAGCCTACGAGCAGTACTTC
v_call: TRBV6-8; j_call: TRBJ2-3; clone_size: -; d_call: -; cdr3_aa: CASSYCPPVEDTQYF; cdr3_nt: TGTGCCAGCAGTTATTGTCCCCCCGTTGAAGATACGCAGTATTTT
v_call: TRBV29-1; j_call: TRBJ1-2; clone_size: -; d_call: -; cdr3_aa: CSVENPNYGYTF; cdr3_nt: TGCAGCGTTGAGAACCCTAACTATGGCTACACCTTC
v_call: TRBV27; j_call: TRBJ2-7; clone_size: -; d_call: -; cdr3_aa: CASSPEGQESYEQYF; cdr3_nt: TGTGCCAGCTCCCCCGAAGGCCAGGAGTCCTACGAGCAGTACTTC
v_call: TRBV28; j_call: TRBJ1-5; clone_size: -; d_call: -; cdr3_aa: CASSFGDLGLTQPQHF; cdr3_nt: TGTGCCAGCAGTTTCGGCGACCTAGGGTTGACTCAGCCCCAGCATTTT
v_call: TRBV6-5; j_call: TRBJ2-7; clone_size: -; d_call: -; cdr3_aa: CASSPGLGSYEQYF; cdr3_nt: TGTGCCAGCAGTCCCGGACTCGGAAGTTACGAGCAGTACTTC
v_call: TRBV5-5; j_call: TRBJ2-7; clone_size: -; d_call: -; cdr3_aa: CASSLTEGEQYF; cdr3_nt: TGTGCCAGCAGCTTGACTGAGGGCGAGCAGTACTTC
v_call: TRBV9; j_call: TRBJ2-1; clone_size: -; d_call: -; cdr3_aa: CASSVGVMSDNEQFF; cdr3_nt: TGTGCCAGCAGCGTAGGCGTTATGAGCGACAATGAGCAGTTCTTC
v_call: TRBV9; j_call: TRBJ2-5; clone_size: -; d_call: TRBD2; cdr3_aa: CASTPTSGKETQYF; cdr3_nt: TGTGCCAGCACTCCGACTAGCGGGAAAGAGACCCAGTACTTC
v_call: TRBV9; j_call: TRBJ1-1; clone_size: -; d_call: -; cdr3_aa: CASSGVNTEAFF; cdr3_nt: TGTGCCAGCAGCGGGGTTAACACTGAAGCTTTCTTT
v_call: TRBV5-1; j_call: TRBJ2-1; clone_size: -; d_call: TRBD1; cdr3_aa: CASSMGTGNSDEQFF; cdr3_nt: TGCGCCAGCAGCATGGGGACAGGGAATTCCGATGAGCAGTTCTTC
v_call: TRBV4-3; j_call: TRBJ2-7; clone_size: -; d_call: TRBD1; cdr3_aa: CASSQDDRATYEQYF; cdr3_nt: TGCGCCAGCAGCCAAGATGACAGGGCCACCTACGAGCAGTACTTC
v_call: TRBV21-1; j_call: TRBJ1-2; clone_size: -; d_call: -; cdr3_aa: CASSNREIYGYTF; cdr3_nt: TGTGCCAGCAGCAACAGGGAAATCTATGGCTACACCTTC
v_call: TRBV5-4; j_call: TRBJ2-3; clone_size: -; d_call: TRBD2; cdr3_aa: CASSPGGGDTQYF; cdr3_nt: TGTGCCAGCAGCCCCGGGGGGGGAGATACGCAGTATTTT
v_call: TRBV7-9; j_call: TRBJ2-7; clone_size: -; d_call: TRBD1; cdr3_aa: CASSPLGTGPYEQYF; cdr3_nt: TGTGCCAGCAGCCCGTTGGGGACAGGGCCCTACGAGCAGTACTTC
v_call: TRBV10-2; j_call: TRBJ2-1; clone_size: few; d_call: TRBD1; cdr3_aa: CASYRDRVSSYNEQFF; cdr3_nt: TGCGCCAGCTACCGGGACAGGGTCAGCTCCTACAATGAGCAGTTCTTC
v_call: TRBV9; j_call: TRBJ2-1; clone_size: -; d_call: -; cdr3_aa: CASSVGPGSYNEQFF; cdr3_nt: TGTGCCAGCAGCGTCGGGCCAGGCTCCTACAATGAGCAGTTCTTC
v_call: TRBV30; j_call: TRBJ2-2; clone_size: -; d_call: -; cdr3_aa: CAWRGGVATGELFF; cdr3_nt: TGTGCCTGGAGAGGGGGGGTGGCCACCGGGGAGCTGTTTTTT
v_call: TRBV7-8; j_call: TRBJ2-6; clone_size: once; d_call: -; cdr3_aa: CASSPSAGANVLTF; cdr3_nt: TGTGCCAGCAGTCCTAGCGCTGGGGCCAACGTCCTGACTTTC
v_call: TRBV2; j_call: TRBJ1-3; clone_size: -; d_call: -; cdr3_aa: CASTEAYSGNTIYF; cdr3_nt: TGTGCCAGCACAGAGGCGTACTCTGGAAACACCATATATTTT
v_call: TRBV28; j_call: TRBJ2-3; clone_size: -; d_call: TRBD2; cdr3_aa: CASSFRVLAGVVTDTQYF; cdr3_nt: TGTGCCAGCAGTTTCCGGGTTCTCGCGGGGGTGGTGACAGATACGCAGTATTTT
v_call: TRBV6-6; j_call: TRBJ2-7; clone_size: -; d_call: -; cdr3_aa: CASSPQGGGQYEQYF; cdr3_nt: TGTGCCAGCAGCCCACAGGGAGGGGGGCAATACGAGCAGTACTTC
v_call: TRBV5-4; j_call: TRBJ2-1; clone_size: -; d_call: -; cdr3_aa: CASSLGSYNEQFF; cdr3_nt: TGTGCCAGCAGCTTGGGCTCCTACAATGAGCAGTTCTTC
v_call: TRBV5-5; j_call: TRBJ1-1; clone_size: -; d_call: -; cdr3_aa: CASSLDAALEAFF; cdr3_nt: TGTGCCAGCAGCTTGGATGCCGCACTTGAAGCTTTCTTT
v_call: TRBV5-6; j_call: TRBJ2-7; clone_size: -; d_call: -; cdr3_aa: CASSHSYEQYF; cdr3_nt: TGTGCCAGCAGCCACTCCTACGAGCAGTACTTC
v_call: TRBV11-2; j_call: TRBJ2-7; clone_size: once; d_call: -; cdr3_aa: CASSLDSWVRDEQYF; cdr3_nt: TGTGCCAGCAGCTTAGATTCGTGGGTTCGGGACGAGCAGTACTTC
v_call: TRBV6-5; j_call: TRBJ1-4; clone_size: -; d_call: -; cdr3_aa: CASYAHPTNEKLFF; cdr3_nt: TGTGCCAGCTATGCTCACCCAACTAATGAAAAACTGTTTTTT
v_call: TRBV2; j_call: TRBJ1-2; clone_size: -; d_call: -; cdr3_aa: CASSVSGDGYTF; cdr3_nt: TGTGCCAGCAGTGTGTCAGGGGACGGCTACACCTTC